The T cell receptor (beta chain) under discussion was sequenced for a study of blood T cell repertoires in COVID-19. The wider study: Sites in the United States, Italy and Spain provided acute and convalescent COVID-19 samples. T cells, B-cell-depleted T cells, or PBMCs supplied cDNA or gDNA.

How the authors handled the data: How many nucleated cells were present was estimated from reference gene primer amplification. Profiling relied on immunoSEQ multiplex PCR, and the TCRdb table lists in-frame clones only, not all of them. That table furnishes V, J and clone size, whereas the DNA furnished D and trimming. The repertoire includes 150,000 to 200,000 clones, 80% to 90% of them detected once, and under 2% sits in the top ten. Germline assignment: CDR1 MNHNY and CDR2 SVGAGI (reference sequence). The V end lost 5 bases, the J end lost 4 bases, and 21 bases lay between the germline ends. CDR3 size: 16 residues.

Input material: peripheral blood. The receptor comes from a man aged 18 to 30 who had recovered from COVID-19. The chain combines TRBV6-6 with TRBJ2-7; D is perhaps TRBD2 (7 bases). In DNA form, the CDR3 reads TGTGCCAGCAGTCCTACTTGGGGAGGGACACGGTACGAGCAGTACTTC. The encoded protein is CASSPTWGGTRYEQYF.